Presented here are 17 T cell receptor beta chains from one specimen sequenced in a study of a mutant IDH1 vaccine in newly diagnosed glioma. Time point described: week 47, end of study. Every single dose of the vaccine, 300 ug of mutant IDH1 20-mer peptide, came with topical imiquimod. These receptors' targets are unknown. Sequencing was performed with immunoSEQ multiplex PCR; in TCRdb, only in-frame clones are kept and a portion is missing. The sample consists of tens of thousands of clones, roughly 82% of them appearing once. The sample here was PBMCs, taken from a glioma patient whose treatment included an IDH1 peptide vaccine. The receptors come from a middle-aged man with glioma. Some clones in this sample may be carry-over from other donors' samples.

V and J are TRBV4-3 and TRBJ1-2; a possible D gene is TRBD1 (5 bases). The CDR3 consists of 14 residues. V was cut by 1 base and J by 3 bases, with 9 bases left in between. Germline V lookup: CDR1 LGHNA, CDR2 YSLEER. The CDR3 DNA reads as TGCGCCAGCAGCCAAGTGACAGCACACTATGGCTACACCTTC. Protein: CASSQVTAHYGYTF.

J is TRBJ2-1 and V is TRBV4-3; no firm D call. Per the germline V gene, CDR1 is LGHNA and CDR2 is YSLEER. Trimming removed 2 bases at V and 0 bases at J, with 8 bases between. This CDR3 spans 15 amino acids. CDR3 DNA sequence: TGCGCCAGCAGCCAATTGGGGTCCTCCTACAATGAGCAGTTCTTC. It is translated as CASSQLGSSYNEQFF.

V usage is TRBV5-6 and J usage is TRBJ2-7; 12 bases line up with TRBD1. Looked up from germline, CDR1 is SGHDT and CDR2 is YYEEEE. The CDR3 spans 16 residues. The V and J ends lost 4 bases and 6 bases, in that order; junction bases with no gene match: 11. The DNA of the CDR3 is TGTGCCAGCAGCCCACTCACCGGGACAGGGGGCGGCGAGCAGTACTTC. The encoded protein is CASSPLTGTGGGEQYF.

V and J are TRBV7-9 and TRBJ2-5; weak D call: TRBD2 (5 bases). CDR3 size: 16 residues. Germline assignment: CDR1 SEHNR and CDR2 FQNEAQ (reference sequence). Deletions cut 2 bases from V and 4 bases from J, with 17 bases between. The CDR3 reads CASSLNPTHSGETQYF. For the CDR3, the DNA is TGTGCCAGCAGCTTAAATCCTACCCACAGCGGAGAGACCCAGTACTTC.

The V and J genes are TRBV15 and TRBJ2-3, with D maybe TRBD2 (6 bases). Trimming removed 8 bases at V and 5 bases at J, with 8 bases between. The CDR3 totals 11 residues. Germline lookup yields CDR1 LNHNV and CDR2 YYDKDF (reference sequence). The CDR3 loop reads CATLGGDTQYF. The CDR3 DNA follows: TGTGCCACCCTCGGGGGAGATACGCAGTATTTT.

The chain joins TRBV19 to TRBJ1-5; possibly TRBD1 for D (6 bases). This CDR3 is built from 15 residues. Trimming left V 5 bases short and J 4 bases short, with 15 bases between. Germline CDR1 LNHDA, CDR2 SQIVND (reference sequence). The CDR3 DNA sequence: TGTGCCAGTAGTGGAGGACAGAGAGAGAATCAGCCCCAGCATTTT. It translates to CASSGGQRENQPQHF.

This chain joins TRBV6-1 and TRBJ2-7, with 9 bases aligning to TRBD1. This CDR3 is built from 15 residues. Trimming at V came to 5 bases and at J to 2 bases, leaving 7 bases not matched to a gene. CDR1 MNHNS and CDR2 SASEGT come from the germline V gene. The CDR3 bases are TGTGCCAGCAGTCCCCGGACAGGGGTAGCCTACGAGCAGTACTTC. Its translation is CASSPRTGVAYEQYF.

This rearrangement joins TRBV5-5 to TRBJ2-5; D possibly corresponds to TRBD1 (6 bases). This CDR3 has 13 amino acids. The V gene lost 2 bases and the J gene lost 4 bases, with 9 bases spanning the gap. Germline V gives CDR1 SGHKS, CDR2 YYEKEE (reference sequence). This CDR3 reads CASSLQGVETQYF. Here the CDR3 DNA reads TGTGCCAGCAGCTTACAGGGTGTAGAGACCCAGTACTTC.

V is TRBV19 and J is TRBJ1-4, with TRBD1 identical over 9 bases. The CDR3 runs 14 residues. Per the germline V gene, CDR1 is LNHDA and CDR2 is SQIVND (reference sequence). V trimming: 6 bases; J trimming: 8 bases; junction bases outside the gene matches: 7. CDR3 coding DNA: TGTGCCAGTAGCAACAGGGGGCGTGGGGAAAAACTGTTTTTT. Residues: CASSNRGRGEKLFF.

V usage is TRBV27 and J usage is TRBJ2-2, with a tentative D call TRBD2 (6 bases). Deletions cut 3 bases from V and 1 base from J, with 9 bases between. The CDR3 is made up of 15 amino acids. Germline CDR1 is MNHEY and CDR2 is SMNVEV (reference sequence). The CDR3 spells CASSFGSGNTGELFF. As DNA, the CDR3 is TGTGCCAGCAGTTTTGGTAGCGGGAACACCGGGGAGCTGTTTTTT.

V and J are TRBV14 and TRBJ1-1; maybe TRBD1 (6 bases). V lost 3 bases, J lost 6 bases, and 14 bases lay in between. The CDR3 is made up of 14 amino acids. Germline CDR1 reads SGHDN; CDR2 reads FVKESK. The CDR3 reads CASSQRRGFAEAFF. As DNA, the CDR3 is TGTGCCAGCAGCCAGAGGAGGGGGTTCGCTGAAGCTTTCTTT.

The genes are TRBV6-5 and TRBJ1-1; 9 positions agree with TRBD1. Losses at the gene ends were 4 bases for V and 4 bases for J; bases not matched to a gene: 10. The CDR3 spans 16 residues. Germline V CDR1 and CDR2: MNHEY, SVGAGI. For the CDR3, the DNA is TGTGCCAGCAGTTGGACAGGGGCCGGTTATGGCACTGAAGCTTTCTTT. Translating it yields CASSWTGAGYGTEAFF.

The rearrangement uses TRBV6-5 and TRBJ1-4; no clear D. Trimming stripped 4 bases from V and 8 bases from J, with 14 bases between. This CDR3 contains 14 residues. The V gene's germline CDR1 is MNHEY and CDR2 SVGAGI. The CDR3 is CASSSSVWAEKLFF. CDR3 nucleotides: TGTGCCAGCAGTTCTTCAGTGTGGGCCGAAAAACTGTTTTTT.

This clone occurred a few times. The J gene is TRBJ1-6, the V gene TRBV7-9, with TRBD1 identical over 7 bases. The junction had 2 bases not matched to a gene; V was cut back by 1 base and J by 8 bases. This CDR3 has 14 residues. CDR1 and CDR2 from the germline V gene are SEHNR and FQNEAQ (reference sequence). In nucleotides, the CDR3 is TGTGCCAGCAGCTTAGGGCAGGGGGATTCACCCCTCCACTTT. This sequence encodes CASSLGQGDSPLHF.

CDR3 sequence reads: CASIQLGGADTQYF. CDR3 in DNA: TGTGCCAGCATCCAGTTGGGGGGCGCGGATACGCAGTATTTT. V usage is TRBV9 and J usage is TRBJ2-3, with D perhaps given as TRBD1 or TRBD2 (6 bases each). The germline V gene encodes CDR1 SGDLS and CDR2 YYNGEE. Trimming removed 6 bases at V and 6 bases at J, with 17 bases between. The CDR3 sequence is 14 residues long.

J is TRBJ1-6 and V is TRBV19; TRBD1 aligns across 7 bases. V dropped 4 bases and J dropped 7; count of bases not matched to a gene: 1. Germline V gene lookup returns CDR1 LNHDA and CDR2 SQIVND (reference sequence). The CDR3 spans 13 residues. Here the CDR3 DNA reads TGTGCCAGTAGTACAGGGGGAAATTCACCCCTCCACTTT. It encodes CASSTGGNSPLHF. The full variable domain, with the rest looked up from reference TRBV19 and TRBJ1-6, is DGGITQSPKYLFRKEGQNVTLSCEQNLNHDAMYWYRQDPGQGLRLIYYSQIVNDFQKGDIAEGYSVSREKKESFPLTVTSAQKNPTAFYLCASSTGGNSPLHFGNGTRLTVT.

The chain uses TRBV2 and TRBJ2-1, with 9 bases fitting TRBD2. J gave up 7 bases and V 4 bases, and 5 bases lay outside the gene matches. The germline gives CDR1 SNHLY, CDR2 FYNNEI. CDR3 length: 14 residues. CDR3 sequence (DNA): TGTGCCAGCAGTGGTTGGACTAGCGTAAATGAGCAGTTCTTC. Its translation is CASSGWTSVNEQFF.